The source of this TCR beta chain is a study of monozygotic twins with inflammatory bowel disease. Overall study findings and caveats: For repertoire similarity, concordant twins did not differ from discordant twins, possibly because power was limited. IBD patients showed reduced TCRbeta diversity (inverse Simpson) versus healthy co-twins.

From germline, CDR1 is ENHRY and CDR2 SYGVKD. The CDR3 contains 15 residues. Worth noting for this clonotype: The antigen is unknown.

UMIs incorporating a 6-nucleotide sample barcode were appended by means of template switching. TCRalpha and TCRbeta cDNA went through nested PCRs of approximately 17 and 9 cycles, two in total. TCRdb reprocessed the 5' RACE reads and keeps a single row for each CDR3 protein, giving no DNA. The sample has roughly 170,000 distinct CDR3 sequences. The genes are TRBV10-3 and TRBJ2-5; the D call of TRBD2 rests on TCRdb alone, since no DNA is present to check it. The sample taken for sequencing was blood. The source is a human donor with ulcerative colitis or Crohn's disease, or a healthy co-twin of an affected twin (not recorded which). The CDR3 sequence: CAISDTRVGQETQYF.